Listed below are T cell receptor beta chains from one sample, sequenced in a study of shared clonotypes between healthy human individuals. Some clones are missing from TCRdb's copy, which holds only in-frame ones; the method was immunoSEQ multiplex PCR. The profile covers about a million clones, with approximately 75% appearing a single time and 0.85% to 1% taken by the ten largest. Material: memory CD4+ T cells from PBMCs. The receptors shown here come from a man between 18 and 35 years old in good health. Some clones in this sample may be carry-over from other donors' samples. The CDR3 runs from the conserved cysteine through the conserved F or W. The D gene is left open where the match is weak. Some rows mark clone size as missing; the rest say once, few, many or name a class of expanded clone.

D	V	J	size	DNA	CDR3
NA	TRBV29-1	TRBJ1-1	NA	TGCAGCGTTAAACAGGGGAACACTGAAGCTTTCTTT	CSVKQGNTEAFF
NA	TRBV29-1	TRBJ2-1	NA	TGCAGCGTTGGAGAACGAAAAAGGTACAATGAGCAGTTCTTC	CSVGERKRYNEQFF
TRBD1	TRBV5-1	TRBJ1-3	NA	TGCGCCAGCAGCGGACAGGGCTCTGGAAACACCATATATTTT	CASSGQGSGNTIYF
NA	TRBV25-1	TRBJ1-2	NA	TGTGCCAGCAGTGTTCAGGGATGGAATGGCTACACCTTC	CASSVQGWNGYTF
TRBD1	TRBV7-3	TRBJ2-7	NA	TGTGCCAGCAGCGCGGGACAGGGGGCCTACGAGCAGTACTTC	CASSAGQGAYEQYF
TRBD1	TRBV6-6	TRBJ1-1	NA	TGTGCCAGCAGTTACCTCTCCGGGACAGGGGGTGTCAAAGCTTTCTTT	CASSYLSGTGGVKAFF
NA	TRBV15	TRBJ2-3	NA	TGTGCCACTCCCATTGTGATAGCAGGCCCAGATACGCAGTATTTT	CATPIVIAGPDTQYF
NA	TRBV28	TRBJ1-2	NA	TGTGCCAGCAGTTTCAGGGATTATGGCTACACCTTC	CASSFRDYGYTF
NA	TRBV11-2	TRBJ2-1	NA	TGTGCCAGCAGCTTAGATCGGGCAGAATACTACAATGAGCAGTTCTTC	CASSLDRAEYYNEQFF
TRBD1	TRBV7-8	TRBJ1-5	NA	TGTGCCAGCAGATCAGACAGGGGGGACAATCAGCCCCAGCATTTT	CASRSDRGDNQPQHF
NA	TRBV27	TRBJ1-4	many	TGTGCCAGCAGTTACGACAGGCGTAATGAAAAACTGTTTTTT	CASSYDRRNEKLFF
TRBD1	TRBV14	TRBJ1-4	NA	TGTGCCAGCAGCCGACCCGGGACAGGGGTTGAAAAACTGTTTTTT	CASSRPGTGVEKLFF
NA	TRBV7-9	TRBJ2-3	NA	TGTGCCAGCAGCTTAGTATGGACTACAACGGGCACAGATACGCAGTATTTT	CASSLVWTTTGTDTQYF
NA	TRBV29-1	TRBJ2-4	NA	TGCAGCGTTGATTTGGGGGGATCGCTAGCCAAAAACATTCAGTACTTC	CSVDLGGSLAKNIQYF
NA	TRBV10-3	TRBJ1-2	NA	TGTGCCATCAGTCTCGAACAGGGTACGGGTGGCTACACCTTC	CAISLEQGTGGYTF
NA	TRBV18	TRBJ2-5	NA	TGTGCCAGCTCGGAGGGACAGCAAGAGACCCAGTACTTC	CASSEGQQETQYF
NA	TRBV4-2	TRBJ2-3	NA	TGTGCCAGCAGCCGGAGAGGGACGGCAAGCACAGATACGCAGTATTTT	CASSRRGTASTDTQYF
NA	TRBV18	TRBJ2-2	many	TGTGCCAGCTCACCATTCCGGGACGGAGGGAACACCGGGGAGCTGTTTTTT	CASSPFRDGGNTGELFF
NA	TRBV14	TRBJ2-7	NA	TGTGCCAGCAGCCAAGATCTCAGCCAGGGTCTGTACTTC	CASSQDLSQGLYF
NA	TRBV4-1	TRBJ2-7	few	TGCGCCAGCAGCCAAGCTCTAGCTTTCCAGGGCTACGAGCAGTACTTC	CASSQALAFQGYEQYF
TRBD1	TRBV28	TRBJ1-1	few	TGTGCCAGCAGTCCTCCGGGACAGATTAAAGCTTTCTTT	CASSPPGQIKAFF
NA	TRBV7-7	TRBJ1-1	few	TGTGCCAGCAGCCGAAGTCTATACACTGAAGCTTTCTTT	CASSRSLYTEAFF
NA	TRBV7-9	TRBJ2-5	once	TGTGCCAGCAGCGACCCCGGAGGGACCCAGTACTTC	CASSDPGGTQYF
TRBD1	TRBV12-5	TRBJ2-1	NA	TGTGCTAGTGGTCCGGGACAGGGTGCCAATGAGCAGTTCTTC	CASGPGQGANEQFF
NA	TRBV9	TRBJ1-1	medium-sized	TGTGCCAGCAGCCCACGGGGGGGAAGCGCTGAAGCTTTCTTT	CASSPRGGSAEAFF
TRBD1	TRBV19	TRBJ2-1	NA	TGTGCCAGTACTATTCCCCGGGACAGGGGGGACAATGAGCAGTTCTTC	CASTIPRDRGDNEQFF
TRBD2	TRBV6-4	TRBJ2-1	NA	TGTGCCAGCAGCCGGGAGGGGGGCTCCTACAATGAGCAGTTCTTC	CASSREGGSYNEQFF
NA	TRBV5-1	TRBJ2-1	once	TGCGCCAGCAGGGGTATGGTTGAGCAGTTCTTC	CASRGMVEQFF
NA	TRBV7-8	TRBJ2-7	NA	TGTGCCAGCAGCCAGGCCAGGATGAGCGAGCAGTACTTC	CASSQARMSEQYF
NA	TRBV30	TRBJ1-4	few	TGTGCCTGGAGGCTGGTCGAAAAACTGTTTTTT	CAWRLVEKLFF
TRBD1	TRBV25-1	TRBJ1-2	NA	TGTGCCAGCAGAGGGGACAGGGGGGACTATGGCTACACCTTC	CASRGDRGDYGYTF
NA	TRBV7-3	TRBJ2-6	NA	TGTGCCAGCAGCTTAGGTCCGGGGCCCGGGGCCAACGTCCTGACTTTC	CASSLGPGPGANVLTF
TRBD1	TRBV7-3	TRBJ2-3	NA	TGTGCCAGCAGCTTAAACAGGGGTAGGACAGATACGCAGTATTTT	CASSLNRGRTDTQYF
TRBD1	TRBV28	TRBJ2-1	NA	TGTGCCAGCAGCCTACTCCCCGGGACAGGGGACAATGAGCAGTTCTTC	CASSLLPGTGDNEQFF
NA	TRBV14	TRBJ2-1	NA	TGTGCCAGCAGCCAGTCCGCCAGAGGGAATGAGCAGTTCTTC	CASSQSARGNEQFF
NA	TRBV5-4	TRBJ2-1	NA	TGTGCCAGCAGCGGACGTGAAGGGGTGTGGGTCTTC	CASSGREGVWVF
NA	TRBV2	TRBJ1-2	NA	TGTGCCAGCAGTGAGGGAGGAGCGATGGGGTATGGCTACACCTTC	CASSEGGAMGYGYTF